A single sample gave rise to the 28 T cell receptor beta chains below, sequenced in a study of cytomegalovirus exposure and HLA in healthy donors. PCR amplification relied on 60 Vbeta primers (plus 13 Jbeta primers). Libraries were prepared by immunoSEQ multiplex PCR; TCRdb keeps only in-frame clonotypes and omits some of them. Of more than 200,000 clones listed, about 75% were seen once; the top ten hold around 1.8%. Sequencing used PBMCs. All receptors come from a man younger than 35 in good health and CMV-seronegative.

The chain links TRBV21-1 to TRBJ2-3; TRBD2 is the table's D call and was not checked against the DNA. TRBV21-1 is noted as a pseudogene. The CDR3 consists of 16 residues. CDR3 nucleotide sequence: TGTGCCAGCAGCAAAGAGGAGCGGGGTCGCACAGATACGCAGTATTTT. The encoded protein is CASSKEERGRTDTQYF.

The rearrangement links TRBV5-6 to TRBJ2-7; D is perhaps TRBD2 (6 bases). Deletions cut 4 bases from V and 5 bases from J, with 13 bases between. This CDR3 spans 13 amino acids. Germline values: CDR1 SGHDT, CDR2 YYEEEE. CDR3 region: CASSTGTPDEQYF. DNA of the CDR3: TGTGCCAGCAGCACCGGGACTCCGGACGAGCAGTACTTC.

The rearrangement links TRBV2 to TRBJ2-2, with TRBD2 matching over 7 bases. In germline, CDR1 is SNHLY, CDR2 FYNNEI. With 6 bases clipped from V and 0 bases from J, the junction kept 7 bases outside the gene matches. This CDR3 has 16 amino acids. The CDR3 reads CASRQAGRTNTGELFF. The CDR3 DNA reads TGTGCCAGCAGACAGGCCGGGAGGACGAACACCGGGGAGCTGTTTTTT.

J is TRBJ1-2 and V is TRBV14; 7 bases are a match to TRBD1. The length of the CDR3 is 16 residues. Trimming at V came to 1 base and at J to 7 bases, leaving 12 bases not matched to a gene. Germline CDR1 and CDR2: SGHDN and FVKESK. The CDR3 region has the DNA TGTGCCAGCAGCCAAGTCGGCCGGACCAGGGGGTTTGGCTACACCTTC. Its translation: CASSQVGRTRGFGYTF.

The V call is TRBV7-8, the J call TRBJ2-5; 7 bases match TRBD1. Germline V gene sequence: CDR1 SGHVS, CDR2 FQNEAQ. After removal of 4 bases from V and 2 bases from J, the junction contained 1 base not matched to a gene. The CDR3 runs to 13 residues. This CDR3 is CASSSGQQETQYF. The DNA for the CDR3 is TGTGCCAGCAGCTCGGGACAGCAAGAGACCCAGTACTTC. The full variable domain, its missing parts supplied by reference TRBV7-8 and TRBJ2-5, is GAGVSQSPRYKVAKRGQDVALRCDPISGHVSLFWYQQALGQGPEFLTYFQNEAQLDKSGLPSDRFFAERPEGSVSTLKIQRTQQEDSAVYLCASSSGQQETQYFGPGTRLLVL.

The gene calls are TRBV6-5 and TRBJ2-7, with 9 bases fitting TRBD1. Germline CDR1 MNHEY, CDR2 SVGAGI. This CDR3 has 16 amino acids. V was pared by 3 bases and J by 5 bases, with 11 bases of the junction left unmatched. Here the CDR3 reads CASSYSPRDRGDEQYF. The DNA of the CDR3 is TGTGCCAGCAGTTATTCCCCCCGCGACAGGGGGGACGAGCAGTACTTC.

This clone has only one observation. CDR3 DNA sequence: TGTGCCACCAGCAGAGGTTTGGGGGGGGGAATCCAAGAGACCCAGTACTTC. Translation gives CATSRGLGGGIQETQYF. The rearrangement uses TRBV15 and TRBJ2-5, with TRBD2 matching 7 bases. The CDR3 contains 17 residues. CDR1 and CDR2 (germline): LNHNV, YYDKDF (reference sequence). V was clipped by 1 base and J by 1 base; unmatched bases: 9.

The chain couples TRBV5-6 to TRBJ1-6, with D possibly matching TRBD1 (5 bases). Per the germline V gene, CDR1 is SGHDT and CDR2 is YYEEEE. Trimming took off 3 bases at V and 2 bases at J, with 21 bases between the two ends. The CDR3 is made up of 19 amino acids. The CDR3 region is CASSSRGTNTAPYNSPLHF. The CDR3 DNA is TGTGCCAGCAGCTCCCGCGGGACCAACACAGCCCCCTATAATTCACCCCTCCACTTT.

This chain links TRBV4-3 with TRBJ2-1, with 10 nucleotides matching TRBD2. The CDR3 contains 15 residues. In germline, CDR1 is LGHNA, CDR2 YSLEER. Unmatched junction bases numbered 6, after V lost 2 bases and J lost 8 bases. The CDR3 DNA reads TGCGCCAGCAGCCAATCTAGCGGGAGTTTCCATGAGCAGTTCTTC. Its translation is CASSQSSGSFHEQFF.

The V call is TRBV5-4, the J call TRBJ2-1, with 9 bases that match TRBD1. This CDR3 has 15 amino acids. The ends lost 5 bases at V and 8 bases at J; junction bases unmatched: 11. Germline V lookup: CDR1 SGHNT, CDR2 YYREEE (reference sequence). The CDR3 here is CASRGRDREYHEQFF. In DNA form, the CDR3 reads TGTGCCAGCAGGGGCCGGGACAGGGAGTACCATGAGCAGTTCTTC.

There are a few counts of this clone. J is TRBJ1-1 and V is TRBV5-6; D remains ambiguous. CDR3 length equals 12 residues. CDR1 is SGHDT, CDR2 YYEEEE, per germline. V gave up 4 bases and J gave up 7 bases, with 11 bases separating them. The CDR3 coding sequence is TGTGCCAGCAGCCAAGAGGGCCGTGAAGCTTTCTTT. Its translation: CASSQEGREAFF.

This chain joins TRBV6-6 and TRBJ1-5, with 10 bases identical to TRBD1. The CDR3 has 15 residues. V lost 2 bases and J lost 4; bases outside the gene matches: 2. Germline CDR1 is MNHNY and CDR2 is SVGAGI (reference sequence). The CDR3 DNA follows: TGTGCCAGCAGTTACAAGGGACAGGGGAATCAGCCCCAGCATTTT. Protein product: CASSYKGQGNQPQHF.

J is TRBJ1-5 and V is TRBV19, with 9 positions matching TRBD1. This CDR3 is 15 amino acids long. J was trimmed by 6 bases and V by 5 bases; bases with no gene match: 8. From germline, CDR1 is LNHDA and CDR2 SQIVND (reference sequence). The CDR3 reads CASSAGQGHTQPQHF. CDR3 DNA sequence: TGTGCCAGTAGTGCGGGACAGGGACACACTCAGCCCCAGCATTTT.

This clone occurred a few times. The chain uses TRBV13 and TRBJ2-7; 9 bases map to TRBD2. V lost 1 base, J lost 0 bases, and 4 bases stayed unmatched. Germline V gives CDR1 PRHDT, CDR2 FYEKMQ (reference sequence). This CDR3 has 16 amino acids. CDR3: CASSLDGAGGSYEQYF. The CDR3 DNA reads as TGTGCCAGCAGCTTAGACGGAGCGGGAGGCTCCTACGAGCAGTACTTC. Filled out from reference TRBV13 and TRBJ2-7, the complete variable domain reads AAGVIQSPRHLIKEKRETATLKCYPIPRHDTVYWYQQGPGQDPQFLISFYEKMQSDKGSIPDRFSAQQFSDYHSELNMSSLELGDSALYFCASSLDGAGGSYEQYFGPGTRLTVT.

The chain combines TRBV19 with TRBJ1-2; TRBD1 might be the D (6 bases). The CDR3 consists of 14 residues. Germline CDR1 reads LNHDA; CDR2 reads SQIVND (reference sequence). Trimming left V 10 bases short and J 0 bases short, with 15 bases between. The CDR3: CATQGQLSNYGYTF. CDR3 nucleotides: TGTGCCACCCAAGGACAGCTATCTAACTATGGCTACACCTTC.

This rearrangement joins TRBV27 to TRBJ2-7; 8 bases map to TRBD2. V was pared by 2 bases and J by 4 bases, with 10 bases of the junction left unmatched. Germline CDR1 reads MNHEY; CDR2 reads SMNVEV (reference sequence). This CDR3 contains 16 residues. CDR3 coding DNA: TGTGCCAGCAGTTTAAGGCTCGTCGGGGGGGCGTACGAGCAGTACTTC. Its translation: CASSLRLVGGAYEQYF.

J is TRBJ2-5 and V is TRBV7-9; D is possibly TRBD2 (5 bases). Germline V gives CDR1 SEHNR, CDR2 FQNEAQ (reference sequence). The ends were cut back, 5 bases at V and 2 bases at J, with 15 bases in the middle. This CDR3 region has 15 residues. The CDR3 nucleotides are TGTGCCAGCAGCCGTTTAGGAGGTCTTCAAGAGACCCAGTACTTC. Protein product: CASSRLGGLQETQYF.

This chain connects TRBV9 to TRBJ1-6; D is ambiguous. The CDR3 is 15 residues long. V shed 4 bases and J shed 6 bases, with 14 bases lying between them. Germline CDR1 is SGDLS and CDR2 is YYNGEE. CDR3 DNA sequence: TGTGCCAGCAGCTCCGACCCCCCGGGTAATTCACCCCTCCACTTT. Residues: CASSSDPPGNSPLHF.

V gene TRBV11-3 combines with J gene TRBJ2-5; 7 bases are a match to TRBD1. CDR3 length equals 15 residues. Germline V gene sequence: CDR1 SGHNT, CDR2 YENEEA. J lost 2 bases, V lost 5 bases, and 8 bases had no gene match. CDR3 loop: CASSRHRDSQETQYF. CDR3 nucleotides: TGTGCCAGCAGCCGTCACCGGGACAGTCAAGAGACCCAGTACTTC. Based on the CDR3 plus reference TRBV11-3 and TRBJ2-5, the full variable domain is EAGVVQSPRYKIIEKKQPVAFWCNPISGHNTLYWYLQNLGQGPELLIRYENEEAVDDSQLPKDRFSAERLKGVDSTLKIQPAELGDSAVYLCASSRHRDSQETQYFGPGTRLLVL.

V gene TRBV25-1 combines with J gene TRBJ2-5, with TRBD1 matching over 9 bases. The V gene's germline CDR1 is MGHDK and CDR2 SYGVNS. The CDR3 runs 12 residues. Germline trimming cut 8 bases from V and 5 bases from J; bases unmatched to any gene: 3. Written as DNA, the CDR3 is TGTGCCAGCGCCGGGACAGGGGAGACCCAGTACTTC. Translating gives CASAGTGETQYF. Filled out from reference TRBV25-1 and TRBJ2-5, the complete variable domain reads EADIYQTPRYLVIGTGKKITLECSQTMGHDKMYWYQQDPGMELHLIHYSYGVNSTEKGDLSSESTVSRIRTEHFPLTLESARPSHTSQYLCASAGTGETQYFGPGTRLLVL.

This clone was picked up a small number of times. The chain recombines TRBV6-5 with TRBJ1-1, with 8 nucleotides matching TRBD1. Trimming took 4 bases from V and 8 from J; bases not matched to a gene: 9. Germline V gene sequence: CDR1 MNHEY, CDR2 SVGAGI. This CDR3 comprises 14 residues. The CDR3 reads CASSWIRGLGEAFF. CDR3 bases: TGTGCCAGCAGTTGGATCAGGGGGCTCGGAGAAGCTTTCTTT.

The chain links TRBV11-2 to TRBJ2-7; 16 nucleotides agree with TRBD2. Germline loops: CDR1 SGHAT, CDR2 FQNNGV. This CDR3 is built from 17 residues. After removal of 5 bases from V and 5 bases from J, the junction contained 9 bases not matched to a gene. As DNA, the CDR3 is TGTGCCAGCAGCGCCGGGACTAGCGGGAGGGTTGACCACGAGCAGTACTTC. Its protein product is CASSAGTSGRVDHEQYF. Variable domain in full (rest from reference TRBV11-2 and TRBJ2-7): EAGVAQSPRYKIIEKRQSVAFWCNPISGHATLYWYQQILGQGPKLLIQFQNNGVVDDSQLPKDRFSAERLKGVDSTLKIQPAKLEDSAVYLCASSAGTSGRVDHEQYFGPGTRLTVT.

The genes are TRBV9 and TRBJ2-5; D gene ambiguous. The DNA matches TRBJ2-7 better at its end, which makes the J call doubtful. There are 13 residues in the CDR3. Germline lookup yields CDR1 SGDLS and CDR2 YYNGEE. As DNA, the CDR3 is TGTGCCAGCAGCGATCGGCTCGACTACGAGCAGTACTTC. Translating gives CASSDRLDYEQYF.

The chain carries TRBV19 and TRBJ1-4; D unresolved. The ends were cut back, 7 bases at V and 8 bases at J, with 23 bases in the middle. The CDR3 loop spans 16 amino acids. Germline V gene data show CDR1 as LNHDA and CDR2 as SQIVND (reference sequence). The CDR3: CASNPTAGWSEEKLFF. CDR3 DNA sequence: TGTGCCAGTAATCCAACCGCCGGGTGGTCAGAAGAAAAACTGTTTTTT.

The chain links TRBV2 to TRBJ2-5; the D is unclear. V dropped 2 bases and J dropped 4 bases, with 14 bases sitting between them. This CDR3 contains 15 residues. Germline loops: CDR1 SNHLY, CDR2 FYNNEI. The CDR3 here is CASSELLVPGETQYF. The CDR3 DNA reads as TGTGCCAGCAGTGAACTTCTTGTCCCCGGAGAGACCCAGTACTTC.

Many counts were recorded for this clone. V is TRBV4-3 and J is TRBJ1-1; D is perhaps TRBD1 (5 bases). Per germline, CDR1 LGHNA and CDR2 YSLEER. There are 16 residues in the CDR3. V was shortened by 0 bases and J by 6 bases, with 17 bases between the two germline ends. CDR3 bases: TGCGCCAGCAGCCAAGATCGGGGGACCTCAATTCCTGAAGCTTTCTTT. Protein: CASSQDRGTSIPEAFF.

The CDR3 DNA sequence: TGTGCCATCAGTGTTACGGGGACTAACAGCGGCACCGGGGAGCTGTTTTTT. Residues: CAISVTGTNSGTGELFF. V usage is TRBV10-3 and J usage is TRBJ2-2, with 7 bases aligning to TRBD2. The CDR3 consists of 17 residues. After removal of 4 bases from V and 4 bases from J, the junction contained 12 bases not matched to a gene. From germline, CDR1 is ENHRY and CDR2 SYGVKD.

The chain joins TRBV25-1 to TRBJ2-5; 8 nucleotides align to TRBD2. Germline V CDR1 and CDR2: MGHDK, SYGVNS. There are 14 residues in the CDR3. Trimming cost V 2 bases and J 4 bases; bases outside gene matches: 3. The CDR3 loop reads CASSEGLAGETQYF. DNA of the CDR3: TGTGCCAGCAGTGAAGGCCTAGCGGGAGAGACCCAGTACTTC.